This TCR beta chain is from a study of T cells in Graves' hyperthyroidism and ophthalmopathy. This CDR3 comprises 15 residues. The germline V gene has CDR1 KGHSH and CDR2 LQKENI. The V end lost 1 base, the J end lost 2 bases, and 11 bases lay between the germline ends. Many counts were recorded for this clonotype. Ophthalmopathy cases met thresholds of Clinical Activity Score at least 3, NOSPECS grade at least 4 and duration under 3 months. Criteria for exclusion of patients were uncontrolled infection, other autoimmune disease, pregnancy or lactation. The TCR beta CDR3 regions underwent amplification using RNA transcripts as the source. Carried out on the TCR CDR3, a first-round RT-PCR used the HTBI primer set. One entry per CDR3 protein, called by TCRdb with MiXCR from the multiplex PCR reads. The sample has 620,000 or so distinct CDR3 sequences, roughly 15% seen once.

Material: blood. The receptor's source is a woman aged 45 to 65 with Graves' ophthalmopathy. The chain couples TRBV18 to TRBJ1-1; a weak D match, TRBD1 (5 bases). The CDR3 DNA reads as TGTGCCAGCTCACCACAGACAGCGGTTAACACTGAAGCTTTCTTT. As protein: CASSPQTAVNTEAFF. Using reference TRBV18 and TRBJ1-1 for the parts outside the CDR3, the full variable domain is NAGVMQNPRHLVRRRGQEARLRCSPMKGHSHVYWYRQLPEEGLKFMVYLQKENIIDESGMPKERFSAEFPKEGPSILRIQQVVRGDSAAYFCASSPQTAVNTEAFFGQGTRLTVV.